The 27 T cell receptor beta chains below come from one sample, sequenced in a study of T cells in Graves' hyperthyroidism and ophthalmopathy. RNA transcripts were the template for amplifying TCR beta CDR3 regions. HTBI primers were the set used in a first-round RT-PCR of the TCR CDR3. TCRdb passed the multiplex PCR reads through MiXCR, listing each CDR3 protein once. The sample shows 400,000 to 550,000 distinct CDR3 sequences, about 15% of them seen only once. Sequencing input: blood. The receptor set was obtained from a woman aged 18 to 35 with Graves' hyperthyroidism.

About this clonotype itself: A read error is possible here, since a much larger clone lies one base away. The CDR3 nucleotides read TGCGCCAGCAGCTCGGTACTAGCGGGAGGCGGCAATGAGCAGTACTTC. Its translation: CASSSVLAGGGNEQYF. This chain uses TRBV5-1 with TRBJ2-1; 12 positions match TRBD2. The J call is in doubt because the DNA end fits TRBJ2-7 better. The CDR3 has 16 residues. Germline V gene data show CDR1 as SGHRS and CDR2 as YFSETQ.

A remark on this clonotype: A read error may produce the germline difference seen at one junction end. The genes are TRBV20-1 and TRBJ1-1; TRBD1 aligns across 10 bases. Germline V CDR1 and CDR2: DFQATT, SNEGSKA (reference sequence). There are 16 residues in the CDR3. CDR3 amino acids: CSARDLSRQGARIASF. In DNA, the CDR3 is TGCAGTGCTAGAGATTTGTCCCGACAGGGGGCACGGATAGCTTCCTTT.

The table lists this clonotype with a few counts. This chain joins TRBV3-1 and TRBJ2-6; D ambiguous. The germline CDR1 and CDR2 sequences are LGHDT and YNNKEL (reference sequence). Trimming removed 0 bases from V and 0 bases from J, with 9 bases in between. The CDR3 runs to 17 residues. The CDR3 reads CASSQDPRSSGANVLTF. The DNA of the CDR3 is TGTGCCAGCAGCCAAGATCCACGCAGCTCTGGGGCCAACGTCCTGACTTTC.

This clonotype was seen repeatedly, ten times or more. The V call is TRBV11-2, the J call TRBJ2-3, with D possibly TRBD1 on 5 matching bases. V lost 1 base to trimming and J lost 1 base, with 9 bases between them. CDR1 is SGHAT, CDR2 FQNNGV, per germline. CDR3 length: 15 amino acids. The DNA of the CDR3 is TGTGCCAGCAGCTTAGCAGGGTTGGGCACAGATACGCAGTATTTT. Amino acid sequence: CASSLAGLGTDTQYF.

The rearrangement joins TRBV18 to TRBJ2-5; D is perhaps TRBD1 (7 bases). Germline lookup yields CDR1 KGHSH and CDR2 LQKENI. Trimming left V 0 bases short and J 2 bases short, with 10 bases between. This CDR3 is built from 15 residues. CDR3 sequence (DNA): TGTGCCAGCTCACCACCCCCAGGGGGGCAAGAGACCCAGTACTTC. This gives the protein CASSPPPGGQETQYF.

This clonotype occurred many times. V usage is TRBV19 and J usage is TRBJ2-7; 7 nucleotides agree with TRBD2. CDR3 size: 15 residues. J was trimmed by 7 bases and V by 10 bases; bases with no gene match: 19. Per germline, CDR1 LNHDA and CDR2 SQIVND (reference sequence). The CDR3 region is CATSLRAGDRLEQYF. The CDR3 DNA reads as TGTGCCACCTCTCTCCGGGCGGGAGACCGTTTGGAGCAGTACTTC.

This clonotype was detected only once. A read error is possible here, since a much larger clone lies one base away. Here the CDR3 DNA reads TGTACCAGCAGTTATTGGACTAGCGGCAATGAGCAGTTCTTC. It encodes CTSSYWTSGNEQFF. This chain uses TRBV27 with TRBJ2-1, with 10 bases aligning to TRBD2. From germline, CDR1 is MNHEY and CDR2 SMNVEV (reference sequence). The CDR3 runs to 14 residues.

This clonotype showed up many times. The V gene is TRBV11-1, the J gene TRBJ1-1; D call uncertain. The V gene lost 5 bases and the J gene lost 0 bases, with 16 bases spanning the gap. The germline gives CDR1 SGHAT, CDR2 FQDESV (reference sequence). The CDR3 runs 16 residues. The CDR3 nucleotides are TGTGCCAGCAGCCCGCCCACTACGGGTATGAACACTGAAGCTTTCTTT. Protein product: CASSPPTTGMNTEAFF.

The table lists this clonotype with many counts. The genes are TRBV6-1 and TRBJ1-2; no definite D call. The germline V gene has CDR1 MNHNS and CDR2 SASEGT. The V gene lost 5 bases and the J gene lost 2 bases, with 9 bases spanning the gap. The CDR3 length is 13 residues. CDR3 sequence: CASSYTANYGYTF. CDR3 sequence (DNA): TGTGCCAGCAGTTATACCGCCAACTATGGCTACACCTTC.

The gene calls are TRBV12-3 or TRBV12-4 and TRBJ2-1, with TRBD2 matching over 12 bases. This CDR3 contains 20 residues. Trimming removed 5 bases from V and 0 bases from J; junction bases left unmatched: 14. The CDR3 DNA reads TGTGCCAGCAGTCCGGGGACCGGAGCTAGCGGGAGGGACTCCTACAATGAGCAGTTCTTC. This encodes CASSPGTGASGRDSYNEQFF.

This clonotype was recorded at least ten times. This chain connects TRBV11-2 to TRBJ1-2; no firm D call. The CDR3 consists of 14 residues. The V end lost 8 bases, the J end lost 7 bases, and 20 bases lay between the germline ends. CDR1 is SGHAT and CDR2 is FQNNGV in the germline V gene. CDR3 loop: CASRSLLLGVGYTF. The CDR3 nucleotides are TGTGCCAGCCGCAGCTTACTTTTGGGAGTTGGCTACACCTTC.

In its sample, this clonotype was seen many times. This sequence joins TRBV6-6 and TRBJ1-2; D is perhaps TRBD1 (5 bases). Trimming took 3 bases from V and 1 from J, leaving 12 bases between them. Germline lookup yields CDR1 MNHNY and CDR2 SVGAGI (reference sequence). The CDR3 is 15 amino acids. The CDR3 nucleotides read TGTGCCAGCAGTTATGAGGGAAGGGGTAACTATGGCTACACCTTC. Protein product: CASSYEGRGNYGYTF.

This clonotype was recorded many times. The chain combines TRBV12-3 or TRBV12-4 with TRBJ2-1; 11 bases match TRBD2. J lost 6 bases, V lost 2 bases, and 12 bases had no gene match. This CDR3 has 18 residues. The CDR3 protein is CASSLRSTSGSRRNEQFF. The CDR3, as DNA: TGTGCCAGCAGTTTAAGGAGTACTAGCGGGAGTCGACGCAATGAGCAGTTCTTC.

In this sample, this clonotype turned up many times. V gene TRBV28 combines with J gene TRBJ1-2; the D is unclear. There are 11 residues in the CDR3. V dropped 6 bases and J dropped 6 bases, with 8 bases sitting between them. Germline CDR1 and CDR2: MDHEN and SYDVKM. In DNA form, the CDR3 reads TGTGCCAGCAGCCACAGAGATGGCTACACCTTC. It encodes CASSHRDGYTF.

This clonotype came up many times. V is TRBV2 and J is TRBJ1-5; TRBD1 is a possible D gene (5 bases). Germline lookup yields CDR1 SNHLY and CDR2 FYNNEI. There are 14 residues in the CDR3. V shed 2 bases and J shed 6 bases, with 11 bases lying between them. CDR3 protein: CASSEWGRVQPQHF. The CDR3 DNA reads TGTGCCAGCAGTGAATGGGGCAGGGTTCAGCCCCAGCATTTT.

This clonotype was seen repeatedly, ten times or more. The chain carries TRBV7-8 and TRBJ2-5, with 7 bases lining up with TRBD1. Germline V CDR1 and CDR2: SGHVS, FQNEAQ. The CDR3 is made up of 14 amino acids. Trimming removed 6 bases from V and 5 bases from J; junction bases left unmatched: 9. The CDR3 protein is CASSRGRTSETQYF. CDR3 nucleotide sequence: TGTGCCAGCAGTAGGGGGCGTACATCGGAGACCCAGTACTTC.

This rearrangement joins TRBV13 to TRBJ2-7; 8 nucleotides match TRBD2. The V segment lost 3 bases and the J segment 0 bases; nucleotides outside the gene matches: 7. The V gene's germline CDR1 is PRHDT and CDR2 FYEKMQ (reference sequence). This CDR3 region has 16 residues. As DNA, the CDR3 is TGTGCCAGCAGCTTTTCCTTAGCGGGACCCTCCTACGAGCAGTACGTC. Protein: CASSFSLAGPSYEQYV.

V and J are TRBV3-1 and TRBJ2-5; perhaps TRBD1 as D (6 bases). Germline assignment: CDR1 LGHDT and CDR2 YNNKEL (reference sequence). This CDR3 contains 14 residues. Between the trimmed V and J ends, which lost 6 bases and 5 bases, there was a span of 16 bases. This CDR3 is CASSLYQGTETQYF. CDR3 nucleotides: TGTGCCAGCAGTTTATACCAGGGGACGGAGACCCAGTACTTC.

There are many counts of this clonotype. The V call is TRBV7-2, the J call TRBJ2-1; a possible D gene is TRBD2 (5 bases). V gave up 1 base and J gave up 0 bases, with 13 bases separating them. Germline-derived CDR1 and CDR2 are SGHTA and FQGNSA. This CDR3 is 17 amino acids long. The CDR3 bases are TGTGCCAGCAGCTTAGTTGGGCGGGCCGGCTCCTACAATGAGCAGTTCTTC. Translated, it gives CASSLVGRAGSYNEQFF.

This clonotype was seen only a few times. The V gene is TRBV19, the J gene TRBJ2-7, with no clear D. From germline, CDR1 is LNHDA and CDR2 SQIVND (reference sequence). The V end lost 0 bases, the J end lost 2 bases, and 2 bases lay between the germline ends. The CDR3 covers 12 residues. CDR3 nucleotides: TGTGCCAGTAGTATAGATACCTACGAGCAGTACTTC. Translated: CASSIDTYEQYF.

This clonotype has more than one count but fewer than ten. As DNA, the CDR3 is TGTGCCTGGAGTGAACAGGGCGGGCCAAGTCCCGGGGAGCTGTTTTTT. Encoded protein: CAWSEQGGPSPGELFF. The chain is built from TRBV30 and TRBJ2-2, with D perhaps matching TRBD1 (6 bases). Germline CDR1 GTSNPN, CDR2 SVGIG (reference sequence). The CDR3 runs to 16 residues. V was cut by 1 base and J by 6 bases, with 18 bases left in between.

This clonotype was seen ten or more times. The chain carries TRBV18 and TRBJ2-3; perhaps TRBD2 as D (6 bases). The V and J ends lost 3 bases and 0 bases respectively, with 10 bases between them. The CDR3 consists of 15 residues. Germline V gives CDR1 KGHSH, CDR2 LQKENI. CDR3 coding DNA: TGTGCCAGCTCACCTCCTGGGACTAGCACAGATACGCAGTATTTT. This gives the protein CASSPPGTSTDTQYF.

This clonotype appeared many times. The rearrangement links TRBV27 to TRBJ1-1; D ambiguous. The CDR3 is 16 residues long. Trimming pared 5 bases from V and 4 bases from J, leaving 20 bases between. Germline values: CDR1 MNHEY, CDR2 SMNVEV (reference sequence). The CDR3 DNA sequence: TGTGCCAGCAGTCTCCGTTCTTGGCAGCGAAGCACTGAAGCTTTCTTT. Translating gives CASSLRSWQRSTEAFF.

J is TRBJ2-2 and V is TRBV6-5, with 11 positions matching TRBD1. CDR1 is MNHEY, CDR2 SVGAGI, per germline. The V and J ends lost 0 bases and 6 bases, in that order; junction bases with no gene match: 3. CDR3 length: 16 amino acids. CDR3 residues: CASSYSGTGGAGELFF. The CDR3 region has the DNA TGTGCCAGCAGTTACTCGGGGACAGGGGGAGCCGGGGAGCTGTTTTTT.

This clonotype was recorded at least ten times. The chain joins TRBV12-3 or TRBV12-4 to TRBJ1-1, with D possibly being TRBD1 (6 bases). Trimming pared 1 base from V and 7 bases from J, leaving 13 bases between. CDR3 length: 14 amino acids. In DNA, the CDR3 is TGTGCCAGCAGTTTAGACTTTGGACAGTTTGAAGCTTTCTTT. Translated: CASSLDFGQFEAFF.

This clonotype was detected ten times or more. The chain has TRBV7-2 and TRBJ2-1; D is uncertain. V was pared by 0 bases and J by 8 bases, with 11 bases between. CDR1 is SGHTA, CDR2 FQGNSA, per germline. The length of the CDR3 is 14 residues. The CDR3: CASSLALPGYEQFF. For the CDR3, the DNA is TGTGCCAGCAGCTTAGCGCTTCCCGGCTATGAGCAGTTCTTC.

In its sample, this clonotype was seen many times. The chain is built from TRBV27 and TRBJ2-3; D gene uncertain. This CDR3 region has 11 residues. V gave up 4 bases and J gave up 4 bases, with 3 bases separating them. CDR1 is MNHEY and CDR2 is SMNVEV in the germline V gene (reference sequence). The CDR3 spells CASSSADTQYF. The CDR3 coding sequence is TGTGCCAGCAGTTCGGCAGATACGCAGTATTTT.